Described below is a single T cell receptor (beta chain) sequence and its context. It lacks a known antigen. No per-base quality is available; no much larger clone lies one base away. The sample comes from a study of identical twins (dated by TCRdb to between 2015 and 2016). Study-level background: To test whether fetal clonotypes persist, the study used deep sequencing on TCR alpha and beta repertoires from monozygotic twins, unrelated adults of various ages, and cord blood. To rule out contamination, the twin experiments were replicated at different times with different library preparation protocols.

V is cut by 2 bases and J by 4 bases, and the space between the germline ends is 11 bases. The CDR3 holds 14 amino acids from the cysteine to the phenylalanine. This entry keeps only the CDR3 DNA: 42 bases, framed from base 1. As encoded in the germline V gene (reference sequence), CDR1 is MNHEY while CDR2 is SMNVEV. All donors were healthy Caucasians. The twin cohort comprised three pairs of female monozygotic twins, all aged roughly 18 to 30 years. Using Miltenyi CD45RO+ enrichment and human naive T-cell isolation kits, memory (CD45RO+) and naive T cells were isolated from PBMC. The library was built by means of 5' RACE. TCRdb shows the sequencer as Illumina HiSeq 2000. A universal primer binding site was added through template switching, and the final cDNA carried a unique molecular identifier so that TCR cDNA molecules could be counted accurately. Specific primers in the conserved constant-segment region were used to synthesize first-strand cDNA for TCR alpha and beta chains. To control for contamination, every cDNA library was double barcoded, receiving both a SMART-Mk sample barcode and Illumina barcodes. Two successive PCR steps introduced TruSeq adapter sequences along with Illumina sample barcodes. TCR alpha and beta cDNA libraries were sequenced on the Illumina HiSeq platform with custom primers. The original pipeline was this. MiGEC was used to process raw reads and extract unique molecular identifiers, and MiXCR was used to find CDR3 positions. For each individual, recombination models were inferred using an EM algorithm with the repgenHMM and IGoR tools. The tcR package in R was used for shared clonotype analysis, with sharing normalized by the product of cloneset sizes. To study raw recombination free of thymic and clonal selection effects, out-of-frame nonproductive sequences were analyzed. The raw public data were reprocessed by TCRdb itself: fastp quality trimming at Q25, MiXCR clonotype calling, in-frame beta chains only. Here each entry gathers all rows of one CDR3 protein and keeps the most common genes and DNA. These V and J calls originate from TCRdb's pipeline instead of the authors' own analysis. The sample table lists around 280,000 distinct CDR3 sequences, about 8.3% of them with a count of one. More than 2% of the sample rests with the top ten.

Study-wide conclusions, independent of this receptor: Recombination models systematically underestimated out-of-frame TCR alpha sharing in monozygotic twins but agreed with sharing between unrelated individuals. A weaker excess of twin sharing was found in beta out-of-frame sequences because the signal-to-noise ratio was lowered by fewer shared sequences. Zero-insertion analyses could be partly confounded by invariant T cells such as MAIT and iNKT, though diverse VJ usage argued against such confounding for most clonotypes. Abundant cord blood beta clonotypes carried fewer insertions; young adult naive repertoires showed a weaker similar trend, while memory repertoires showed none. Compared with coincidental sharing between unrelated individuals, an excess of low generation-probability sequences was observed among out-of-frame TCR alpha sequences shared between twins. Because the same donors could not be followed over many years, the conclusions relied on cross-sectional statistical analysis.

These sequences were also reported in another study, on yellow fever vaccine responses in identical twins. As noted in the second study: According to the authors, in identical twins the way T cells responded to vaccination appeared partly convergent and partly personalized. In the study, vaccine-responding T cell clones were precisely tracked in identical twins.

The V and J segments used are TRBV27 and TRBJ1-1, with the D gene call left open. The sample consisted of memory (CD45RO+) T cells sorted from blood. The meaning of the sample's cell subset or site label: CD45RO+ enriched T cells. The TCR comes from a woman aged 18-29 years in good health. The nucleotide sequence is TGTGCCAGCAGTTTAATCCCGTGGGGCACTGAAGCTTTCTTT. Translated, this gives CASSLIPWGTEAFF.